Following are 16 T cell receptor beta chains from one sample sequenced in a study of blood T cell repertoires in COVID-19. Here immunoSEQ multiplex PCR was the method, and the copy in TCRdb shows in-frame clones only, minus some. The table has under 80,000 clones, approximately 87% seen once; the top ten hold 3.5% to 4.5%. The sequenced material came from peripheral blood. Receptors were obtained from a man aged 50 to 59 with active COVID-19.

The chain combines TRBV3-1 (or the pseudogene TRBV3-2) with TRBJ1-2; D is uncertain. Germline assignment: CDR1 LGHDT and CDR2 YNNKEL (reference sequence). This CDR3 is built from 17 residues. The V end was cut by 0 bases, the J end by 4 bases, with 18 bases between. CDR3 amino acids: CASSQDRSCPGSYGYTF. DNA for the CDR3: TGTGCCAGCAGCCAAGATAGGTCGTGTCCGGGGTCCTATGGCTACACCTTC.

In this sample, this clone turned up once. The chain links TRBV18 to TRBJ1-1; D unclear. Per the germline V gene, CDR1 is KGHSH and CDR2 is LQKENI. Trimming cost V 2 bases and J 7 bases, with 11 bases left between them. This CDR3 is built from 13 residues. CDR3 sequence reads: CASSPGRSHEAFF. The CDR3 DNA follows: TGTGCCAGCTCACCAGGGAGATCGCATGAAGCTTTCTTT.

This clone turned up a few times. The CDR3 region is CASSLMGPGGGNTIYF. The CDR3 DNA reads TGTGCCAGCAGCTTAATGGGCCCCGGGGGTGGAAACACCATATATTTT. The chain combines TRBV7-3 with TRBJ1-3; possible D gene TRBD1, 5 bases. CDR1 SGHTA and CDR2 FQGTGA come from the germline V gene. The CDR3 covers 16 residues. V lost 1 base, J lost 3 bases, and 13 bases lay in between.

This chain links TRBV20-1 with TRBJ1-2; TRBD1 might be the D (5 bases). The CDR3 totals 11 residues. CDR1 is DFQATT and CDR2 is SNEGSKA in the germline V gene (reference sequence). The ends were cut back, 3 bases at V and 7 bases at J, with 9 bases in the middle. The CDR3 region is CSASSGAGYTF. In DNA, the CDR3 is TGCAGTGCTAGTAGTGGGGCTGGCTACACCTTC.

This chain links TRBV6-5 with TRBJ2-7; 7 bases map to TRBD1. V trimming: 4 bases; J trimming: 4 bases; junction bases outside the gene matches: 13. Germline values: CDR1 MNHEY, CDR2 SVGAGI. This CDR3 has 16 residues. Written as DNA, the CDR3 is TGTGCCAGCAGTTCATTTCCGGGACAGAATCTATACGAGCAGTACTTC. Its translation: CASSSFPGQNLYEQYF.

This chain connects TRBV11-3 to TRBJ2-1; a possible D gene is TRBD2 (7 bases). Germline CDR1 is SGHNT and CDR2 is YENEEA. V was cut by 5 bases and J by 8 bases, with 19 bases left in between. CDR3 length: 15 amino acids. CDR3 amino acids: CASSPGGSGVHEQFF. Here the CDR3 DNA reads TGTGCCAGCAGCCCGGGGGGCTCAGGGGTTCATGAGCAGTTCTTC.

The chain is built from TRBV18 and TRBJ1-2, with D maybe TRBD1 (6 bases). This CDR3 is 14 amino acids long. V lost 0 bases and J 8 bases, leaving 13 bases between the germline ends. The germline V gene has CDR1 KGHSH and CDR2 LQKENI. This CDR3 is CASSPPQGGWGYTF. The CDR3 region has the DNA TGTGCCAGCTCACCACCACAGGGTGGATGGGGCTACACCTTC.

The chain carries TRBV28 and TRBJ2-3; D is ambiguous. The CDR3 extends over 15 amino acids. V shed 7 bases and J shed 3 bases, with 17 bases lying between them. Germline values: CDR1 MDHEN, CDR2 SYDVKM. The CDR3 DNA is TGTGCCAGCAACTCCGGGTCCATCGCGACAGATACGCAGTATTTT. Protein: CASNSGSIATDTQYF.

The V call is TRBV5-1, the J call TRBJ2-1; 14 nucleotides agree with TRBD2. The CDR3 length is 17 residues. Trimming at V came to 2 bases and at J to 7 bases, leaving 8 bases not matched to a gene. Germline assignment: CDR1 SGHRS and CDR2 YFSETQ. The CDR3 spells CASSLALGTSGGNEQFF. CDR3 nucleotide sequence: TGCGCCAGCAGCTTAGCACTGGGGACTAGCGGGGGTAATGAGCAGTTCTTC.

The chain links TRBV12-3 or TRBV12-4 to TRBJ1-5; the D gene is possibly TRBD1 (6 bases). Trimming left V 5 bases short and J 4 bases short, with 9 bases between. This CDR3 region has 13 residues. CDR3 sequence: CASSRDKNQPQHF. The DNA for the CDR3 is TGTGCCAGCAGTCGGGACAAAAATCAGCCCCAGCATTTT.

Here the CDR3 DNA reads TGTGCCATCAGTGAGTCGGCTAGCGGGGCAGGAGAGACCCAGTACTTC. Protein sequence: CAISESASGAGETQYF. The chain has TRBV10-3 and TRBJ2-5; 9 bases map to TRBD2. The CDR3 loop spans 16 amino acids. Trimming at V came to 0 bases and at J to 4 bases, leaving 6 bases not matched to a gene. From germline, CDR1 is ENHRY and CDR2 SYGVKD.

This clone was picked up one time. The J gene is TRBJ2-7, the V gene TRBV19; D gene unclear. This CDR3 comprises 14 residues. V lost 6 bases and J lost 0, with 12 bases in between. Germline V gives CDR1 LNHDA, CDR2 SQIVND (reference sequence). Here the CDR3 DNA reads TGTGCCAGTAGAGAGACTTCTAGCTCCTACGAGCAGTACTTC. Amino acids: CASRETSSSYEQYF.

The chain links TRBV18 to TRBJ2-3; TRBD1 might be the D (7 bases). Germline CDR1 reads KGHSH; CDR2 reads LQKENI. The length of the CDR3 is 15 residues. The V gene lost 5 bases and the J gene lost 3 bases, with 15 bases spanning the gap. This chain's CDR3 is CASSGGGLRTDTQYF. CDR3 in DNA: TGTGCCAGCTCAGGAGGGGGCTTGAGGACAGATACGCAGTATTTT.

The J gene is TRBJ1-6, the V gene TRBV2; TRBD1 aligns across 7 bases. The CDR3 consists of 12 residues. J was trimmed by 13 bases and V by 5 bases; bases with no gene match: 5. The germline V gene encodes CDR1 SNHLY and CDR2 FYNNEI. DNA for the CDR3: TGTGCCAGCAGTAGACAGGGAGTGCCCCTCCACTTT. Translating gives CASSRQGVPLHF.

The count of this clone is one. The rearrangement links TRBV3-1 (or the pseudogene TRBV3-2) to TRBJ2-3; D remains ambiguous. The CDR3 extends over 12 amino acids. Germline values: CDR1 LGHDT, CDR2 YNNKEL (reference sequence). Between the trimmed V and J ends, which lost 3 bases and 2 bases, there was a span of 3 bases. CDR3 residues: CASSHYTDTQYF. CDR3 coding DNA: TGTGCCAGCAGCCACTACACAGATACGCAGTATTTT.

This clone was detected only once. CDR3 protein: CASSPGNEGYEQYF. The CDR3 region has the DNA TGTGCCAGCTCACCTGGGAACGAGGGCTACGAGCAGTACTTC. The J gene is TRBJ2-7, the V gene TRBV18; a possible D gene is TRBD2 (5 bases). Germline V gives CDR1 KGHSH, CDR2 LQKENI. The CDR3 sequence is 14 residues long. Trimming stripped 3 bases from V and 3 bases from J, with 12 bases between. The full variable domain, in which reference TRBV18 and TRBJ2-7 provide the parts outside the CDR3, is NAGVMQNPRHLVRRRGQEARLRCSPMKGHSHVYWYRQLPEEGLKFMVYLQKENIIDESGMPKERFSAEFPKEGPSILRIQQVVRGDSAAYFCASSPGNEGYEQYFGPGTRLTVT.